Described below is a single T cell receptor (beta chain) sequence and its context. How the authors handled the data: How many nucleated cells were present was estimated from reference gene primer amplification. Generated by immunoSEQ multiplex PCR, the TCRdb table keeps only in-frame clones and is missing some. Clonal size and the V and J genes are those of that table, whereas D and trimming came from the DNA. The sample lists some 150,000 clones, roughly 84% occurring once. This record comes from a study of blood T cell repertoires in COVID-19. Study summary: PBMCs, B-cell-depleted T cells, or T cells were the source of the cDNA or gDNA that made up the material.

People in the exposed group encountered a COVID-19 case within 2 weeks before entering the study. CDR3 length equals 15 residues. Germline lookup yields CDR1 GTSNPN and CDR2 SVGIG (reference sequence). V was clipped by 2 bases and J by 2 bases, with 15 bases between them. The source material was PBMCs or T cells enriched from blood (not recorded which). This chain connects TRBV30 to TRBJ1-1, with D tentatively TRBD1 (5 bases). The TCR was taken from a woman aged 50 to 60 who had been exposed to COVID-19. CDR3 coding DNA: TGTGCCTGGAGTCAGTGGGGGGGAGATAACACTGAAGCTTTCTTT. Its protein is CAWSQWGGDNTEAFF.